This TCR beta chain was captured in a study of beta chain features in type 1 diabetes. About the study: The examined sorted cells totaled about 98 million across samples.

Of note for this clone: The target antigen is unknown.

V dropped 1 base and J dropped 9; count of bases not matched to a gene: 10. Germline loops: CDR1 SGHTA, CDR2 FQGTGA. The CDR3 runs 17 residues. As every portion of the isolated RNA was reverse transcribed, the sequencing read expressed TCRB transcripts. Measured with immunoSEQ multiplex PCR; TCRdb has only the in-frame clones, and not every one. The sample lists a few hundred thousand clones; less than 30% were seen once. Study-wide findings and caveats: The study found moderately but significantly shorter TCRB CDR3s in all four CD4+ subsets of Type 1 diabetes patients. Comparison showed that naive, central memory and Treg TCRB repertoires appeared more similar among patients than among healthy donors. A potential influence of HLA type upon TCRB rearrangement remained unresolved herein.

This TCR was recovered from a woman aged 25 to 39 with type 1 diabetes. Sequencing used naive CD4+ T cells from blood. J is TRBJ2-1 and V is TRBV7-3, with 12 positions matching TRBD2. The CDR3 nucleotides are TGTGCCAGCAGCTTAAAGGTTTCTAGCGGGAGGGCCGGTGAGCAGTTCTTC. Residues: CASSLKVSSGRAGEQFF.